Sequencing of this TCR beta chain was carried out in a study of CD8 T cells in ankylosing spondylitis. Overall study findings and caveats: Within peripheral blood, clones linked to disease were CD8+ and relatively rare.

This clonotype was observed a few times. Its matching antigen is unknown. 5'-RACE, quantitative and with molecular barcodes, yielded the TCR beta libraries. TCRdb used MiXCR to reprocess the 5' RACE reads, holding one entry per CDR3 protein. The sample contains about 160,000 distinct CDR3 sequences, around 9.6% of which appear only once. Germline-derived CDR1 and CDR2 are LNHDA and SQIVND (reference sequence). This CDR3 comprises 13 residues. V shed 4 bases, J shed 8 bases, and the junction held 2 bases outside the gene matches. The chain couples TRBV19 to TRBJ2-1; TRBD1 aligns across 10 bases. The clonotype was recovered from a female donor with ankylosing spondylitis or in good health (not recorded which). The sample taken for sequencing was blood, either unsorted or a sorted T cell fraction (not recorded which). The CDR3 protein is CASSTGTGDEQFF. The DNA of the CDR3 is TGTGCCAGTAGTACCGGGACAGGGGATGAGCAGTTCTTC.